The 28 T cell receptor beta chains below were found in one sample sequenced in a study of T cell responses to AZD1222 COVID-19 vaccine. Profiled with immunoSEQ multiplex PCR; TCRdb holds only in-frame clones, not every one. Of some 150,000 clones in the sample, 88% were seen once. This material consisted of peripheral blood, taken on day 0 of AZD1222 vaccination. The receptors were gathered from an adult in good health.

This sequence joins TRBV7-9 and TRBJ2-7; 14 positions match TRBD2. J was trimmed by 2 bases and V by 5 bases; bases with no gene match: 5. The CDR3 covers 16 residues. CDR1 and CDR2 (germline): SEHNR, FQNEAQ (reference sequence). This CDR3 is CASSGLAGGRTYEQYF. The CDR3, as DNA: TGTGCCAGCAGCGGACTAGCGGGGGGCCGGACCTACGAGCAGTACTTC.

V is TRBV7-9 and J is TRBJ1-2; D may be TRBD1 (6 bases). Trimming took off 3 bases at V and 4 bases at J, with 12 bases between the two ends. Per the germline V gene, CDR1 is SEHNR and CDR2 is FQNEAQ (reference sequence). CDR3 length: 14 amino acids. As DNA, the CDR3 is TGTGCCAGCAGCTTCAGGGGTCGTAGCTATGGCTACACCTTC. It encodes CASSFRGRSYGYTF.

This chain links TRBV6-5 with TRBJ2-1; 9 bases agree with TRBD1. With 7 bases clipped from V and 5 bases from J, the junction kept 6 bases outside the gene matches. CDR3 length equals 14 residues. Per germline, CDR1 MNHEY and CDR2 SVGAGI. CDR3 loop: CASNNRGPNNEQFF. The CDR3 DNA is TGTGCCAGCAACAACAGGGGGCCTAACAATGAGCAGTTCTTC.

This clone came up once. The rearrangement uses TRBV5-1 and TRBJ1-4, with D unclear. CDR1 is SGHRS, CDR2 YFSETQ, per germline. The V end was cut by 7 bases, the J end by 2 bases, with 12 bases between. The CDR3 contains 14 residues. DNA for the CDR3: TGCGCCAGCGCAAAAGGAGTCACTAATGAAAAACTGTTTTTT. It translates to CASAKGVTNEKLFF.

The gene calls are TRBV7-2 and TRBJ2-5; D unclear. V was trimmed by 5 bases and J by 2 bases, leaving 9 bases between them. The CDR3 contains 13 residues. Germline CDR1 and CDR2: SGHTA and FQGNSA. The CDR3 spells CASSPSPQETQYF. The DNA for the CDR3 is TGTGCCAGCAGCCCGAGCCCGCAAGAGACCCAGTACTTC.

The chain recombines TRBV11-2 with TRBJ2-2, with 15 nucleotides matching TRBD2. Trimming at V came to 5 bases and at J to 6 bases, leaving 10 bases not matched to a gene. Germline CDR1 is SGHAT and CDR2 is FQNNGV. CDR3 size: 18 residues. In nucleotides, the CDR3 is TGTGCCAGCAGCCGCGGACTAGCGGGGGGGCTTAGGCCCGGGGAGCTGTTTTTT. This gives the protein CASSRGLAGGLRPGELFF. Filled out from reference TRBV11-2 and TRBJ2-2, the complete variable domain reads EAGVAQSPRYKIIEKRQSVAFWCNPISGHATLYWYQQILGQGPKLLIQFQNNGVVDDSQLPKDRFSAERLKGVDSTLKIQPAKLEDSAVYLCASSRGLAGGLRPGELFFGEGSRLTVL.

The chain joins TRBV18 to TRBJ1-1, with D maybe TRBD1 (5 bases). Trimming took 6 bases from V and 1 from J, leaving 21 bases between them. Germline CDR1 reads KGHSH; CDR2 reads LQKENI. The CDR3 totals 17 residues. The CDR3 loop reads CASSEISQLGENTEAFF. The CDR3 nucleotides read TGTGCCAGCTCCGAGATATCGCAGTTAGGGGAGAACACTGAAGCTTTCTTT.

The table lists this clone with a few counts. The rearrangement links TRBV2 to TRBJ1-1, with D uncertain. CDR1 SNHLY and CDR2 FYNNEI come from the germline V gene. Trimming pared 0 bases from V and 10 bases from J, leaving 3 bases between. This CDR3 region has 10 residues. Here the CDR3 reads CASSEARAFF. The CDR3 DNA is TGTGCCAGCAGTGAAGCTCGAGCTTTCTTT.

The V call is TRBV27, the J call TRBJ2-7, with 7 bases fitting TRBD1. The trim removed 6 bases at V and 9 bases at J, leaving 11 bases unmatched. CDR1 and CDR2 (germline): MNHEY, SMNVEV (reference sequence). The CDR3 is 13 residues long. CDR3 DNA: TGTGCCAGCAGCACGGGACAGTATTTGGGGCAGTACTTC. Translated: CASSTGQYLGQYF.

The J gene is TRBJ2-2, the V gene TRBV7-2; possibly TRBD2 for D (6 bases). Germline values: CDR1 SGHTA, CDR2 FQGNSA. The CDR3 consists of 14 residues. Between the trimmed V and J ends, which lost 5 bases and 1 base, there was a span of 8 bases. The CDR3 region is CASSRDWNTGELFF. The CDR3 nucleotides read TGTGCCAGCAGCAGGGACTGGAACACCGGGGAGCTGTTTTTT.

This chain joins TRBV3-1 (or the pseudogene TRBV3-2) and TRBJ2-3, with TRBD1 matching 7 bases. V lost 3 bases and J lost 0; bases outside the gene matches: 15. From germline, CDR1 is LGHDT and CDR2 YNNKEL (reference sequence). The CDR3 totals 19 residues. CDR3 DNA: TGTGCCAGCAGCCATGGGTTACAGGGGAACCCCTCTAGCACAGATACGCAGTATTTT. Translation: CASSHGLQGNPSSTDTQYF.

V is TRBV5-1 and J is TRBJ1-2; D not certain. The CDR3 runs 15 residues. The germline V gene encodes CDR1 SGHRS and CDR2 YFSETQ. Trimming took off 0 bases at V and 4 bases at J, with 13 bases between the two ends. The CDR3 nucleotides are TGCGCCAGCAGCTTGGAGGGTACCGCCGGCTATGGCTACACCTTC. This translates into CASSLEGTAGYGYTF.

The CDR3 region is CSASGDSNQPQHF. CDR3 nucleotide sequence: TGCAGTGCTAGTGGGGACAGCAATCAGCCCCAGCATTTT. The genes are TRBV20-1 and TRBJ1-5; tentative D call: TRBD1 (5 bases). Trimming stripped 3 bases from V and 1 base from J, with 7 bases between. The germline V gene has CDR1 DFQATT and CDR2 SNEGSKA (reference sequence). This CDR3 is 13 amino acids long.

The chain recombines TRBV6-5 with TRBJ1-4, with a possible D match to TRBD1 (6 bases). The V gene lost 6 bases and the J gene lost 4 bases, with 15 bases spanning the gap. The CDR3 is 15 residues long. In germline, CDR1 is MNHEY, CDR2 SVGAGI. CDR3 residues: CASRQAGQFNEKLFF. Written as DNA, the CDR3 is TGTGCCAGCAGACAAGCCGGACAGTTTAATGAAAAACTGTTTTTT.

The chain has TRBV9 and TRBJ2-7; D is ambiguous. CDR3 length: 13 amino acids. Germline-derived CDR1 and CDR2 are SGDLS and YYNGEE. The ends were cut back, 0 bases at V and 1 base at J, with 5 bases in the middle. The CDR3 loop is CASSVGVSYEQYF. CDR3 DNA: TGTGCCAGCAGCGTAGGTGTTTCCTACGAGCAGTACTTC.

The V and J genes are TRBV7-2 and TRBJ2-7; perhaps TRBD2 as D (5 bases). Germline CDR1 and CDR2: SGHTA and FQGNSA. This CDR3 is 14 amino acids long. Trimming stripped 0 bases from V and 0 bases from J, with 6 bases between. CDR3 loop: CASSLARASYEQYF. The CDR3, as DNA: TGTGCCAGCAGCTTAGCGCGGGCCTCCTACGAGCAGTACTTC.

This chain uses TRBV12-3 or TRBV12-4 with TRBJ1-2; no clear D. The CDR3 consists of 13 residues. Trimming stripped 1 base from V and 5 bases from J, with 8 bases between. In DNA, the CDR3 is TGTGCCAGCAGTTTAGGGCAGGTTTATGGCTACACCTTC. Translated: CASSLGQVYGYTF.

This chain links TRBV2 with TRBJ2-2; D not resolved. This CDR3 has 14 amino acids. CDR1 and CDR2 from the germline V gene are SNHLY and FYNNEI. V was cut by 8 bases and J by 0 bases, with 10 bases left in between. CDR3 loop: CASRATANTGELFF. CDR3 in DNA: TGTGCCAGCCGGGCAACCGCGAACACCGGGGAGCTGTTTTTT.

The chain has TRBV18 and TRBJ1-6; TRBD1 agrees at 7 bases. With 3 bases clipped from V and 9 bases from J, the junction kept 2 bases outside the gene matches. This CDR3 is built from 13 residues. Germline-derived CDR1 and CDR2 are KGHSH and LQKENI. The CDR3 DNA follows: TGTGCCAGCTCACCGACAGGGACTTCACCCCTCCACTTT. This codes for CASSPTGTSPLHF.

The rearrangement uses TRBV5-1 and TRBJ2-7; 9 bases align to TRBD1. With 4 bases clipped from V and 7 bases from J, the junction kept 9 bases outside the gene matches. The CDR3 is 14 residues long. CDR1 and CDR2 from the germline V gene are SGHRS and YFSETQ. The CDR3 sequence is CASSEGTGKQEQYF. The CDR3 bases are TGCGCCAGCAGCGAAGGGACAGGGAAACAAGAGCAGTACTTC.

V is TRBV3-1 (or the pseudogene TRBV3-2) and J is TRBJ1-1, with TRBD1 as a possible D gene (5 bases). CDR1 is LGHDT, CDR2 YNNKEL, per germline (reference sequence). Between the trimmed V and J ends, which lost 0 bases and 0 bases, there was a span of 14 bases. This CDR3 is built from 17 residues. The CDR3 bases are TGTGCCAGCAGCCAAGACAGACGGGGGGTCATGAACACTGAAGCTTTCTTT. Protein sequence: CASSQDRRGVMNTEAFF.

The gene calls are TRBV6-5 and TRBJ1-6; D may be TRBD1 (6 bases). Germline loops: CDR1 MNHEY, CDR2 SVGAGI. The CDR3 spans 13 residues. The V and J ends lost 7 bases and 11 bases respectively, with 15 bases between them. The CDR3: CASKKTGLTPLHF. Written as DNA, the CDR3 is TGTGCCAGCAAGAAAACAGGGTTAACACCCCTCCACTTT.

This chain connects TRBV7-2 to TRBJ1-4; D perhaps matches TRBD1 (5 bases). The CDR3 is 16 amino acids. The V gene lost 0 bases and the J gene lost 4 bases, with 12 bases spanning the gap. The germline gives CDR1 SGHTA, CDR2 FQGNSA. CDR3 residues: CASSLARGDGNEKLFF. The CDR3 DNA follows: TGTGCCAGCAGCTTAGCCCGGGGGGACGGTAATGAAAAACTGTTTTTT.

This chain uses TRBV13 with TRBJ2-5, with a tentative D call TRBD1 (5 bases). CDR3 size: 13 residues. From germline, CDR1 is PRHDT and CDR2 FYEKMQ (reference sequence). The V end lost 5 bases, the J end lost 9 bases, and 16 bases lay between the germline ends. The CDR3 nucleotides are TGTGCCAGCAGCCAGGGTCGTGCTTGGGCCCAGTACTTC. Protein sequence: CASSQGRAWAQYF.

J is TRBJ1-2 and V is TRBV7-9; TRBD1 might be the D (5 bases). CDR3 size: 15 residues. With 4 bases removed from V and 2 bases from J, the gap between germline ends came to 14 bases. Germline assignment: CDR1 SEHNR and CDR2 FQNEAQ (reference sequence). The DNA for the CDR3 is TGTGCCAGCAGCTCGCAAGGGGACGGGAACTATGGCTACACCTTC. Residues: CASSSQGDGNYGYTF.

This clone was recorded only once. This chain uses TRBV6-1 with TRBJ2-2; D perhaps matches TRBD1 (5 bases). Looked up from germline, CDR1 is MNHNS and CDR2 is SASEGT. The CDR3 totals 16 residues. With 2 bases removed from V and 2 bases from J, the gap between germline ends came to 12 bases. The CDR3 sequence: CASSERQGLNTGELFF. The CDR3 DNA reads as TGTGCCAGCAGTGAAAGGCAGGGCCTAAACACCGGGGAGCTGTTTTTT.

V usage is TRBV21-1 and J usage is TRBJ2-7; the D segment call TRBD1 is taken from the table without a DNA check. TRBV21-1 is termed a pseudogene. This CDR3 comprises 16 residues. This CDR3 is CASSKAQGPRPYEQYF. The CDR3 DNA is TGTGCCAGCAGCAAGGCACAGGGCCCCAGACCCTACGAGCAGTACTTC.

The gene calls are TRBV9 and TRBJ2-2; D gene ambiguous. CDR1 and CDR2 from the germline V gene are SGDLS and YYNGEE. The CDR3 length is 16 residues. With 3 bases removed from V and 4 bases from J, the gap between germline ends came to 16 bases. CDR3: CASSASSVPGTGELFF. CDR3 nucleotides: TGTGCCAGCAGCGCATCCTCGGTTCCGGGCACCGGGGAGCTGTTTTTT.